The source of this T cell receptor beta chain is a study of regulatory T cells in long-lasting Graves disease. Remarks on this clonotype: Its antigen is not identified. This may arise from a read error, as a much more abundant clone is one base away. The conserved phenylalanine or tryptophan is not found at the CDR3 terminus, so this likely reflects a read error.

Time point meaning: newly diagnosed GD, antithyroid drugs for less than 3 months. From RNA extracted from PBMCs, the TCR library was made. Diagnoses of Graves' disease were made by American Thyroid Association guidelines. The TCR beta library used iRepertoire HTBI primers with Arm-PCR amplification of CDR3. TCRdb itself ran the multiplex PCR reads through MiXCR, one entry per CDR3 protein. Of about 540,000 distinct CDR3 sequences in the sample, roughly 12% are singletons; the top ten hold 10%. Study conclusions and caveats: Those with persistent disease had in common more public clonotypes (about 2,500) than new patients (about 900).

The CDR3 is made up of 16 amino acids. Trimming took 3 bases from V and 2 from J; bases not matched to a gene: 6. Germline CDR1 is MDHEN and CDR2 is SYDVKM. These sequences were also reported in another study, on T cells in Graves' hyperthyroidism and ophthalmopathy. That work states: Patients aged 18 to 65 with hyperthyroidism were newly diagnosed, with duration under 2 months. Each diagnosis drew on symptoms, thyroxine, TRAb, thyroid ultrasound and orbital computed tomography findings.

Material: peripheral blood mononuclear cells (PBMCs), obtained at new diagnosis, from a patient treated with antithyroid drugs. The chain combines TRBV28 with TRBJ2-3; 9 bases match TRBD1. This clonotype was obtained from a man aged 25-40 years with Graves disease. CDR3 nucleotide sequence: TGTGCCAGCAGTTTTGGGGGACAGGGACCCACAGATACGCAGTATCTT. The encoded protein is CASSFGGQGPTDTQYL.